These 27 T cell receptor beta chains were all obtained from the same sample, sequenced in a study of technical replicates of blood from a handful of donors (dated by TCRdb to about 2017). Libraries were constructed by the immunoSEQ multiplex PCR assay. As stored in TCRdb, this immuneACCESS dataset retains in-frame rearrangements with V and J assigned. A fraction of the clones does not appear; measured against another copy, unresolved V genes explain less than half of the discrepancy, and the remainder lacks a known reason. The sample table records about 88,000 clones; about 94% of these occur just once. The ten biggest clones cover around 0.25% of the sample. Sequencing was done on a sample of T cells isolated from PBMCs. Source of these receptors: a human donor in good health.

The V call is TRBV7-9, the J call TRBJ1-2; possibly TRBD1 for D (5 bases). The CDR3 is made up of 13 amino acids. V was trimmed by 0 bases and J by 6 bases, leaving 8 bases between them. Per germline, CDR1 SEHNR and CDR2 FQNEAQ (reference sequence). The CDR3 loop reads CASSLAPGNGYTF. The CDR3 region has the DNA TGTGCCAGCAGCTTAGCCCCAGGGAATGGCTACACCTTC.

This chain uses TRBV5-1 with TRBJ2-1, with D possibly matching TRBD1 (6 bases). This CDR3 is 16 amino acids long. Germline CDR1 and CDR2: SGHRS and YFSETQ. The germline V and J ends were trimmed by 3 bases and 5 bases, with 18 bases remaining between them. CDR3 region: CASSYNRVLIDNEQFF. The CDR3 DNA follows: TGCGCCAGCAGCTACAACAGGGTTTTGATCGACAATGAGCAGTTCTTC.

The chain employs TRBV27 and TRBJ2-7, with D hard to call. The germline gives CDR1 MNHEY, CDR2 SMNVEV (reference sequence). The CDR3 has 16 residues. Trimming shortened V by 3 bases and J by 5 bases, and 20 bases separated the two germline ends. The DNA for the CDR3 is TGTGCCAGCAGTTTCTCCTCAATAACAGTTTTCCACGAGCAGTACTTC. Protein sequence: CASSFSSITVFHEQYF.

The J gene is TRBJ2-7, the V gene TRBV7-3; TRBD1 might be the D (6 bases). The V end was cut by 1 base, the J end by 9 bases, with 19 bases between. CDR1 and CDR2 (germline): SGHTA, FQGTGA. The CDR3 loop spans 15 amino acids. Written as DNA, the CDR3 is TGTGCCAGCAGCTTAAGGGCAGGGGTGCCCCAGGGGCAGTACTTC. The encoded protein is CASSLRAGVPQGQYF.

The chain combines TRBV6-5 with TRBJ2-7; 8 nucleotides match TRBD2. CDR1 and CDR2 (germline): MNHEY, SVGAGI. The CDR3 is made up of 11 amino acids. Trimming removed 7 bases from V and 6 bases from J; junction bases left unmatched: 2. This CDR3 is CASTAGGEQYF. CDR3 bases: TGTGCCAGCACGGCGGGAGGCGAGCAGTACTTC.

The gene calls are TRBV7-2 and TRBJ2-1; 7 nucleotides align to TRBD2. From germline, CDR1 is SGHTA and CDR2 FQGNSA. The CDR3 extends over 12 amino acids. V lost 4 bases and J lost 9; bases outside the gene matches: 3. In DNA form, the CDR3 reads TGTGCCAGCAGCTCTAGCGGCGGTGAGCAGTTCTTC. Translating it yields CASSSSGGEQFF.

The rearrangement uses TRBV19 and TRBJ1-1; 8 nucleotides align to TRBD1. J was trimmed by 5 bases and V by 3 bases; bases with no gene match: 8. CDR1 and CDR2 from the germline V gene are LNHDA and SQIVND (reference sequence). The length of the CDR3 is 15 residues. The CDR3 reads CASSMDGQGGTEAFF. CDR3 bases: TGTGCCAGTAGTATGGACGGACAGGGAGGGACTGAAGCTTTCTTT.

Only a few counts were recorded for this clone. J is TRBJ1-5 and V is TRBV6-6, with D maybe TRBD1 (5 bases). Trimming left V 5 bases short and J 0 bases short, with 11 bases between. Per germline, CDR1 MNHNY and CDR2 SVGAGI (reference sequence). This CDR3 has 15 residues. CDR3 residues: CASSRQTDSNQPQHF. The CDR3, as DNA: TGTGCCAGCAGTAGACAGACCGATAGCAATCAGCCCCAGCATTTT.

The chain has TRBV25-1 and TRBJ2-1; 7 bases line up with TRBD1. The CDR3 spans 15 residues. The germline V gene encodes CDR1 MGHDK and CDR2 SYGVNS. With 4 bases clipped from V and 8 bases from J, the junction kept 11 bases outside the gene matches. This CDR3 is CASSAQGSDVDEQFF. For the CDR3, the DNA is TGTGCCAGCAGTGCACAGGGGTCGGATGTGGATGAGCAGTTCTTC.

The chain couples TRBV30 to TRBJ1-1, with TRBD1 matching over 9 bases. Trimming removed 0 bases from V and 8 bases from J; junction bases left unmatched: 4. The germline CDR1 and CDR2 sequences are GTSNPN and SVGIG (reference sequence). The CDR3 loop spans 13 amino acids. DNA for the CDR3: TGTGCCTGGAGTGTAACCGGGACAGGGGAAGCTTTCTTT. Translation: CAWSVTGTGEAFF. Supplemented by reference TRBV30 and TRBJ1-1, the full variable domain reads SQTIHQWPATLVQPVGSPLSLECTVEGTSNPNLYWYRQAAGRGLQLLFYSVGIGQISSEVPQNLSASRPQDRQFILSSKKLLLSDSGFYLCAWSVTGTGEAFFGQGTRLTVV.

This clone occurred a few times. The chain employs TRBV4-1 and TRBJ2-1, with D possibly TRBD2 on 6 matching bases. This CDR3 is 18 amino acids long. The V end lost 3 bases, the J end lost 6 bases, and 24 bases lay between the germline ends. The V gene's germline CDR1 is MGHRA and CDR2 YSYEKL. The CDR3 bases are TGCGCCAGCAGCCAGGGTGGGGCAGGTAGGGGACTTTCCAATGAGCAGTTCTTC. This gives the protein CASSQGGAGRGLSNEQFF.

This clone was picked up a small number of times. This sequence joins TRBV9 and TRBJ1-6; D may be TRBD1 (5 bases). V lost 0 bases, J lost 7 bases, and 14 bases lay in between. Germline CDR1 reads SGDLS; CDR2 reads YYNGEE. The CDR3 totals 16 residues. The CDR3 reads CASSVEGRVGNSPLHF. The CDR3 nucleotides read TGTGCCAGCAGCGTAGAAGGCAGGGTCGGCAATTCACCCCTCCACTTT.

CDR3 bases: TGTGCCAGTCGTGGGGCAGGGGGAATCGACGAGCAGTACTTC. This codes for CASRGAGGIDEQYF. The chain carries TRBV5-4 and TRBJ2-7, with 7 bases fitting TRBD1. In germline, CDR1 is SGHNT, CDR2 YYREEE (reference sequence). The CDR3 covers 14 residues. With V trimmed by 8 bases and J by 5 bases, 13 bases remained unmatched.

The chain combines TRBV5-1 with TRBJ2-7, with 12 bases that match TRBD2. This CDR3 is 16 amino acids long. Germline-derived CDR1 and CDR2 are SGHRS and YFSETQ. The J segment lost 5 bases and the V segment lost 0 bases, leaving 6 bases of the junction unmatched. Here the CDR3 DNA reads TGCGCCAGCAGCTTGGGACTAGCGGGAGTTTTTGACGAGCAGTACTTC. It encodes CASSLGLAGVFDEQYF.

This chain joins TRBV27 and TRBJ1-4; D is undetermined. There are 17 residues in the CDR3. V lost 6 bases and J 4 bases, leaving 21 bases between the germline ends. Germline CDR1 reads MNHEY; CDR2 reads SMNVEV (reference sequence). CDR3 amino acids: CASRTARRGVGNEKLFF. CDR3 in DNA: TGTGCCAGCAGAACCGCTCGTAGAGGCGTGGGTAATGAAAAACTGTTTTTT.

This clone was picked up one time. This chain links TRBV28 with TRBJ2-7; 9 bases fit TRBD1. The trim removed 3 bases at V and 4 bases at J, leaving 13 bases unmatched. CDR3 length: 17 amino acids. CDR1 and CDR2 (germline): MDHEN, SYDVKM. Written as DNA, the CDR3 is TGTGCCAGCAGTTTCATCATGTCTTTCGGACAGGGGTACGAGCAGTACTTC. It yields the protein CASSFIMSFGQGYEQYF.

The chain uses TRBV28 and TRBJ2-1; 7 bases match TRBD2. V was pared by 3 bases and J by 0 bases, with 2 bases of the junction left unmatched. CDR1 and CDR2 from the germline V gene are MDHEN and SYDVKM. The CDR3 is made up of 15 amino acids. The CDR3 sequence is CASSLLAASYNEQFF. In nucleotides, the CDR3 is TGTGCCAGCAGTTTGCTAGCGGCCTCCTACAATGAGCAGTTCTTC.

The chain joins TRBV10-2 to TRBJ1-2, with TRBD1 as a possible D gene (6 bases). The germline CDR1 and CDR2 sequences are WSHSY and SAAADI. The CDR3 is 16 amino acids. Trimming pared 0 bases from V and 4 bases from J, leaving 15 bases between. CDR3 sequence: CASSESRGGAGYGYTF. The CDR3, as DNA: TGCGCCAGCAGTGAGTCGAGAGGGGGGGCAGGCTATGGCTACACCTTC.

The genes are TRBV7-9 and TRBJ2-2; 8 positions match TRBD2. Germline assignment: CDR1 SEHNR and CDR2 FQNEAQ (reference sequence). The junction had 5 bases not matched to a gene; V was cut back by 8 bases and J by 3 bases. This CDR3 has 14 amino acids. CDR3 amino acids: CASLAGTHTGELFF. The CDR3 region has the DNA TGTGCCAGCTTAGCGGGGACCCACACCGGGGAGCTGTTTTTT.

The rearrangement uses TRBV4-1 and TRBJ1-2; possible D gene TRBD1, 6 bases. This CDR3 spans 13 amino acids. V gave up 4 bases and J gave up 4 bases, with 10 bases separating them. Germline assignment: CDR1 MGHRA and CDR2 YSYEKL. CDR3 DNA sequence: TGCGCCAGCAGCCCCACGGACAGCTATGGCTACACCTTC. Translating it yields CASSPTDSYGYTF.

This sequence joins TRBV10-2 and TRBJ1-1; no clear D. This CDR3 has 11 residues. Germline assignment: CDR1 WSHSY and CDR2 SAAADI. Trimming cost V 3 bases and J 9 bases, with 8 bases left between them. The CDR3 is CASSEKQKAFF. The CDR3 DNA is TGCGCCAGCAGTGAAAAACAGAAAGCTTTCTTT.

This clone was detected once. CDR3 nucleotides: TGTGCCAGCAGCCAGGGAGTCAGGTCTGGGGCCAACGTCCTGACTTTC. Its protein is CASSQGVRSGANVLTF. The chain couples TRBV4-2 to TRBJ2-6; TRBD2 is a possible D gene (5 bases). Germline values: CDR1 LGHNA, CDR2 YNFKEQ. The CDR3 spans 16 residues. V lost 3 bases and J 1 base, leaving 10 bases between the germline ends.

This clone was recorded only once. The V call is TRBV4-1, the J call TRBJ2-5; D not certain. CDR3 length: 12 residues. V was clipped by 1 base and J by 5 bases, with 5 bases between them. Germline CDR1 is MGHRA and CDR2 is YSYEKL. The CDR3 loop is CASSQVRETQYF. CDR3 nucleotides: TGCGCCAGCAGCCAAGTTCGGGAGACCCAGTACTTC.

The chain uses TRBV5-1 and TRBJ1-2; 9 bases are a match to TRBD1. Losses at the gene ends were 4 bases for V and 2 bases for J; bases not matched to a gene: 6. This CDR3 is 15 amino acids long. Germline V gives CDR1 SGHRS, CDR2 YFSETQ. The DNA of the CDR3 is TGCGCCAGCAGCCGACCACAGGGGGCAAACTATGGCTACACCTTC. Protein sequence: CASSRPQGANYGYTF.

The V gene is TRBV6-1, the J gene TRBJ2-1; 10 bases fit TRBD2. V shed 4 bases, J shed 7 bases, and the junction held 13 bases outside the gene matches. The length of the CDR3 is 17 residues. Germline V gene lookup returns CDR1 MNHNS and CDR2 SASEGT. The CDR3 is CASSALAYGLAVNEQFF. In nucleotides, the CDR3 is TGTGCCAGCAGTGCCCTAGCGTATGGACTAGCGGTGAATGAGCAGTTCTTC.

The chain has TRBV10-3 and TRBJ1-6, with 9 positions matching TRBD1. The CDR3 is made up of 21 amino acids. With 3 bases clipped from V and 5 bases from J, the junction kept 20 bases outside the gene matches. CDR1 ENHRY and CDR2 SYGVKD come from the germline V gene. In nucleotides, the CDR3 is TGTGCCATCAGTGATCGAGAACAGGGGGCGACACGAACCGGAGATAATTCACCCCTCCACTTT. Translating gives CAISDREQGATRTGDNSPLHF.

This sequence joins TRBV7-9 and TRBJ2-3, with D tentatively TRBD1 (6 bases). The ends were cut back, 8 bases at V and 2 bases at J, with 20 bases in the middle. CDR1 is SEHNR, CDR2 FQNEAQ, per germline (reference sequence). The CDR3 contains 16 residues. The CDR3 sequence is CASGEGQNLFTDTQYF. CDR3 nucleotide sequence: TGTGCCAGCGGAGAAGGACAGAACCTCTTCACAGATACGCAGTATTTT. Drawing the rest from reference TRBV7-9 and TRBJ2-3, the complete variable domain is DTGVSQNPRHKITKRGQNVTFRCDPISEHNRLYWYRQTLGQGPEFLTYFQNEAQLEKSRLLSDRFSAERPKGSFSTLEIQRTEQGDSAMYLCASGEGQNLFTDTQYFGPGTRLTVL.